These 25 T cell receptor beta chains came from one sample sequenced in a study of post-analysis software for immune sequencing data. Study-level findings and limits: Among 5 or 6 TRBV segments more frequent in patients than controls were TRBV5-6, TRBV5-1 and TRBV20-1.

The authors incorporated unique molecular identifiers into the TCR beta cDNA libraries. A single record per CDR3 protein comes from TCRdb applying MiXCR to the PCR reads. Altogether roughly 700,000 distinct CDR3 sequences are present, roughly 27% being singletons, with the ten largest covering around 0.55%. Their recognized antigens are unknown. The sequencing sample was made of blood. All receptors come from a girl between 10 and 17 years old with multiple sclerosis.

This clonotype was picked up a small number of times. The rearrangement joins TRBV20-1 to TRBJ1-1; D not resolved. Looked up from germline, CDR1 is DFQATT and CDR2 is SNEGSKA (reference sequence). This CDR3 region has 8 residues. Trimming pared 1 base from V and 11 bases from J, leaving 2 bases between. The CDR3 loop is CSARGAFF. The CDR3, as DNA: TGCAGTGCTAGAGGGGCTTTCTTT.

This sequence joins TRBV7-2 and TRBJ2-3; D is perhaps TRBD2 (5 bases). CDR1 and CDR2 from the germline V gene are SGHTA and FQGNSA. The CDR3 totals 16 residues. V lost 4 bases and J 2 bases, leaving 16 bases between the germline ends. In DNA form, the CDR3 reads TGTGCCAGCAGCTCGACGGGGATCTCAATCACAGATACGCAGTATTTT. Protein product: CASSSTGISITDTQYF.

This clonotype came up many times. V gene TRBV29-1 combines with J gene TRBJ2-4, with 8 bases lining up with TRBD1. Germline assignment: CDR1 SQVTM and CDR2 ANQGSEA. The CDR3 extends over 12 amino acids. V shed 4 bases and J 11 bases; nucleotides not matched to a gene: 7. The CDR3 reads CSVVSGQGFQYF. CDR3 in DNA: TGCAGCGTTGTAAGCGGACAGGGCTTTCAGTACTTC. The whole variable domain, filled in from reference TRBV29-1 and TRBJ2-4, reads SAVISQKPSRDICQRGTSLTIQCQVDSQVTMMFWYRQQPGQSLTLIATANQGSEATYESGFVIDKFPISRPNLTFSTLTVSNMSPEDSSIYLCSVVSGQGFQYFGAGTRLSVL.

There are a few counts of this clonotype. The chain employs TRBV6-5 and TRBJ2-1, with 9 bases lining up with TRBD2. Per germline, CDR1 MNHEY and CDR2 SVGAGI. CDR3 size: 16 residues. V lost 6 bases to trimming and J lost 1 base; unmatched junction nucleotides: 7. CDR3 protein: CASSKTSGLSYNEQFF. For the CDR3, the DNA is TGTGCCAGCAGCAAGACTAGCGGCCTTTCCTACAATGAGCAGTTCTTC.

The J gene is TRBJ2-2, the V gene TRBV7-2, with D hard to call. Between the trimmed V and J ends, which lost 7 bases and 3 bases, there was a span of 6 bases. Germline-derived CDR1 and CDR2 are SGHTA and FQGNSA. This CDR3 spans 12 amino acids. The CDR3 DNA is TGTGCCAGCACCCTGGACACCGGGGAGCTGTTTTTT. Amino acid sequence: CASTLDTGELFF. Filled out from reference TRBV7-2 and TRBJ2-2, the complete variable domain reads GAGVSQSPSNKVTEKGKDVELRCDPISGHTALYWYRQSLGQGLEFLIYFQGNSAPDKSGLPSDRFSAERTGGSVSTLTIQRTQQEDSAVYLCASTLDTGELFFGEGSRLTVL.

Turning to this clonotype: This clone may be a read error of a much larger clone one base away. The chain carries TRBV20-1 and TRBJ2-5; D gene ambiguous. Per germline, CDR1 DFQATT and CDR2 SNEGSKA (reference sequence). The CDR3 is 15 residues long. The ends were cut back, 2 bases at V and 2 bases at J, with 15 bases in the middle. CDR3 residues: CSARRALGRQETQYF. The CDR3 nucleotides read TGCAGTGCTAGACGGGCCCTCGGCAGGCAAGAGACCCAGTACTTC.

This clonotype appeared a few times. The rearrangement uses TRBV3-1 and TRBJ2-7, with TRBD1 identical over 7 bases. With 4 bases clipped from V and 0 bases from J, the junction kept 6 bases outside the gene matches. This CDR3 is built from 15 residues. Germline V lookup: CDR1 LGHDT, CDR2 YNNKEL (reference sequence). The CDR3 protein is CASSPRGGFSYEQYF. CDR3 in DNA: TGTGCCAGCAGCCCACGAGGGGGCTTCTCCTACGAGCAGTACTTC.

This clonotype came up a few times. The J gene is TRBJ1-2, the V gene TRBV27; 10 bases are a match to TRBD1. The CDR3 spans 14 residues. Germline V gene data show CDR1 as MNHEY and CDR2 as SMNVEV (reference sequence). J lost 8 bases, V lost 6 bases, and 9 bases had no gene match. CDR3 DNA: TGTGCCAGCAGAGACAGGGGGCGGGCGATCGGCTACACCTTC. Its translation: CASRDRGRAIGYTF.

This chain joins TRBV24-1 and TRBJ2-7, with D possibly being TRBD1 (6 bases). V lost 5 bases to trimming and J lost 5 bases, with 15 bases between them. Germline loops: CDR1 KGHDR, CDR2 SFDVKD. The CDR3 totals 14 residues. DNA of the CDR3: TGTGCCACCAGTGGTGGCAGGGGAACCCACGAGCAGTACTTC. It encodes CATSGGRGTHEQYF.

This clonotype has a count of ten or more. This chain joins TRBV4-3 and TRBJ2-7; D is possibly TRBD1 (5 bases). V shed 0 bases and J shed 1 base, with 10 bases lying between them. Per the germline V gene, CDR1 is LGHNA and CDR2 is YSLEER. CDR3 length: 15 residues. The CDR3: CASSQDYQGSYEQYF. Written as DNA, the CDR3 is TGCGCCAGCAGCCAAGATTATCAGGGTTCCTACGAGCAGTACTTC.

This rearrangement joins TRBV29-1 to TRBJ2-7, with 9 bases identical to TRBD2. The DNA end is more similar to TRBJ2-5, so the J call may be wrong. The germline CDR1 and CDR2 sequences are SQVTM and ANQGSEA. This CDR3 spans 14 amino acids. The CDR3: CSGATAGGGETQYF. CDR3 DNA sequence: TGCAGCGGAGCGACAGCGGGAGGCGGGGAGACCCAGTACTTC.

V is TRBV19 and J is TRBJ1-2; no clear D. CDR1 and CDR2 from the germline V gene are LNHDA and SQIVND (reference sequence). This CDR3 has 13 amino acids. V was trimmed by 5 bases and J by 3 bases, leaving 10 bases between them. CDR3 sequence reads: CASSADGDYGYTF. CDR3 sequence (DNA): TGTGCCAGTAGTGCGGACGGAGACTATGGCTACACCTTC.

The V call is TRBV5-5, the J call TRBJ2-6, with 9 bases matching TRBD1. Germline loops: CDR1 SGHKS, CDR2 YYEKEE (reference sequence). With V trimmed by 2 bases and J by 2 bases, 5 bases remained unmatched. This CDR3 has 17 amino acids. CDR3 sequence (DNA): TGTGCCAGCAGCTTAGCCGGGACAGGGACTGGGGCCAACGTCCTGACTTTC. It encodes CASSLAGTGTGANVLTF. The whole variable domain, filled in from reference TRBV5-5 and TRBJ2-6, reads DAGVTQSPTHLIKTRGQQVTLRCSPISGHKSVSWYQQVLGQGPQFIFQYYEKEERGRGNFPDRFSARQFPNYSSELNVNALLLGDSALYLCASSLAGTGTGANVLTFGAGSRLTVL.

Points on this clonotype: A much bigger clone sits one base away, suggesting this may be a read error. The chain has TRBV29-1 and TRBJ2-3; possibly TRBD2 for D (6 bases). The CDR3 is 10 residues long. From germline, CDR1 is SQVTM and CDR2 ANQGSEA. The CDR3 here is CSAPGDTRYF. CDR3 DNA sequence: TGCAGCGCTCCGGGGGATACGCGGTATTTT.

In this sample, this clonotype turned up many times. The J gene is TRBJ2-7, the V gene TRBV15; D unresolved. Germline loops: CDR1 LNHNV, CDR2 YYDKDF (reference sequence). With 1 base removed from V and 2 bases from J, the gap between germline ends came to 6 bases. The CDR3 consists of 13 residues. Here the CDR3 reads CATSRGRTYEQYF. The CDR3 DNA reads TGTGCCACCAGCAGAGGACGGACCTACGAGCAGTACTTC.

This clonotype appeared many times. The chain has TRBV6-1 and TRBJ2-3; D remains unclear. The CDR3 covers 12 residues. Trimming took 8 bases from V and 1 from J, leaving 7 bases between them. Germline V gene data show CDR1 as MNHNS and CDR2 as SASEGT. CDR3 in amino acids: CASRMGTDTQYF. CDR3 bases: TGTGCCAGCCGGATGGGCACAGATACGCAGTATTTT.

The J gene is TRBJ1-6, the V gene TRBV29-1, with a tentative D call TRBD1 (6 bases). Germline CDR1 reads SQVTM; CDR2 reads ANQGSEA. The V end was cut by 6 bases, the J end by 9 bases, with 18 bases between. The CDR3 sequence is 14 residues long. The CDR3 nucleotides are TGCAGCGTCCAAAGGGGGGGGGTGGGTTCACCCCTCCACTTT. The encoded protein is CSVQRGGVGSPLHF.

This clonotype occurred a few times. V usage is TRBV4-2 and J usage is TRBJ2-7; no clear D. This CDR3 has 17 residues. Trimming cost V 0 bases and J 4 bases, with 19 bases left between them. Per germline, CDR1 LGHNA and CDR2 YNFKEQ. The CDR3 DNA follows: TGTGCCAGCAGCCAAGAGACCGGTTCCGTAGGCCTGTACGAGCAGTACTTC. Its translation: CASSQETGSVGLYEQYF.

This clonotype came up many times. V gene TRBV20-1 combines with J gene TRBJ2-1; 12 bases are a match to TRBD2. The germline gives CDR1 DFQATT, CDR2 SNEGSKA (reference sequence). The V segment lost 5 bases and the J segment 10 bases; nucleotides outside the gene matches: 12. The CDR3 loop spans 15 amino acids. The CDR3 sequence: CSAPGTSGLGIEQFF. CDR3 nucleotides: TGCAGTGCTCCCGGGACTAGCGGGCTGGGGATCGAGCAGTTCTTC.

The chain carries TRBV20-1 and TRBJ2-7; TRBD1 is a possible D gene (6 bases). The CDR3 contains 14 residues. The V gene's germline CDR1 is DFQATT and CDR2 SNEGSKA (reference sequence). Trimming cost V 6 bases and J 7 bases, with 22 bases left between them. The CDR3 spells CSANQPTGKVEQYF. The CDR3 nucleotides are TGCAGTGCGAACCAGCCCACAGGGAAGGTGGAGCAGTACTTC.

The rearrangement links TRBV3-1 to TRBJ1-1; D call uncertain. This CDR3 is 13 amino acids long. V was pared by 4 bases and J by 10 bases, with 16 bases between. Looked up from germline, CDR1 is LGHDT and CDR2 is YNNKEL (reference sequence). The CDR3 loop is CASSPQTRSGAFF. CDR3 in DNA: TGTGCCAGCAGCCCGCAAACTCGGTCGGGAGCTTTCTTT.

This clonotype was detected a few times. This sequence joins TRBV7-2 and TRBJ2-7; D unclear. Per the germline V gene, CDR1 is SGHTA and CDR2 is FQGNSA. Trimming stripped 3 bases from V and 6 bases from J, with 12 bases between. The CDR3 loop spans 13 amino acids. CDR3 coding DNA: TGTGCCAGCAGCTTGGGTAGTTGGCTCGAGCAGTACTTC. Amino acids: CASSLGSWLEQYF.

This clonotype turned up a few times. This chain links TRBV20-1 with TRBJ2-3, with 9 bases fitting TRBD1. Germline V gene lookup returns CDR1 DFQATT and CDR2 SNEGSKA (reference sequence). The CDR3 sequence is 19 residues long. After removal of 4 bases from V and 1 base from J, the junction contained 18 bases not matched to a gene. The CDR3 protein is CSAITGTGNGYSGTDTQYF. DNA of the CDR3: TGCAGTGCTATAACCGGGACAGGGAATGGCTACTCGGGCACAGATACGCAGTATTTT.

The gene calls are TRBV4-3 and TRBJ2-5, with 16 bases matching TRBD2. This CDR3 comprises 20 residues. Germline V lookup: CDR1 LGHNA, CDR2 YSLEER. The V segment lost 1 base and the J segment 5 bases; nucleotides outside the gene matches: 13. CDR3 residues: CASSQVPGTSGRADRETQYF. The DNA of the CDR3 is TGCGCCAGCAGCCAAGTACCCGGGACTAGCGGGAGGGCCGACCGCGAGACCCAGTACTTC.

The sample holds a few counts of this clonotype. The genes are TRBV20-1 and TRBJ2-1; the D gene is possibly TRBD1 (5 bases). V dropped 4 bases and J dropped 6 bases, with 19 bases sitting between them. The CDR3 totals 15 residues. The germline gives CDR1 DFQATT, CDR2 SNEGSKA (reference sequence). The CDR3 DNA reads as TGCAGTGCTACAAAAGACAGCCTTCCTGGCAATGAGCAGTTCTTC. It specifies CSATKDSLPGNEQFF.